A single sample gave rise to the 3 T cell receptor beta chains below, sequenced in a study of shared clonotypes between healthy human individuals. Sequencing was performed with immunoSEQ multiplex PCR; in TCRdb, only in-frame clones are kept and a portion is missing. The sample has about 1,800,000 clones; about 95% are singletons. The naive CD8 population came from CD45RO-negative cells selected for CCR7, without terminally differentiated effector memory CD45RA+ cells. The sequencing sample was made of naive CD8+ T cells sorted from blood. These receptors were obtained from a man between 18 and 35 years old in good health.

J is TRBJ1-5 and V is TRBV5-4; D perhaps matches TRBD1 (5 bases). The CDR3 length is 15 residues. With 3 bases removed from V and 2 bases from J, the gap between germline ends came to 12 bases. Per the germline V gene, CDR1 is SGHNT and CDR2 is YYREEE (reference sequence). CDR3 amino acids: CASSYLPGGNQPQHF. DNA of the CDR3: TGTGCCAGCAGCTACCTCCCGGGGGGCAATCAGCCCCAGCATTTT.

The V call is TRBV5-6, the J call TRBJ2-3; D unclear. The V gene's germline CDR1 is SGHDT and CDR2 YYEEEE. V was shortened by 2 bases and J by 3 bases, with 10 bases between the two germline ends. The CDR3 runs to 14 residues. The CDR3 spells CASSLNIYTDTQYF. CDR3 in DNA: TGTGCCAGCAGCTTAAATATCTATACAGATACGCAGTATTTT.

A remark on this clone: A read error may account for a junction end that differs from germline. The V call is TRBV15, the J call TRBJ2-7, with no clear D. The CDR3 is made up of 12 amino acids. Germline CDR1 is LNHNV and CDR2 is YYDKDF (reference sequence). CDR3 DNA sequence: TGTGCCACCGGCAGGTCCCCTACGGAGCAGTACTTC. Protein product: CATGRSPTEQYF.